This TCR beta chain originates from a study of cytomegalovirus exposure and HLA in healthy donors. The germline V gene encodes CDR1 MNHEY and CDR2 SMNVEV (reference sequence). V lost 2 bases and J lost 5, with 9 bases in between. The CDR3 totals 13 residues. A note on this clone: Its matching antigen is unknown.

60 Vbeta and 13 Jbeta primers were used in PCR. Data came from immunoSEQ multiplex PCR; TCRdb stores just in-frame clones and leaves some out. Recorded for this sample: 200,000 to 250,000 clones. Study-wide points: Reportedly, diagnosis of cytomegalovirus status by the classifier showed high specificity and sensitivity. Most subjects' HLA-A and HLA-B alleles were reportedly predicted from TCR beta sequences. When a later analysis compared HLA-associated TCR beta chains with equally common others, the HLA-associated chains turned out to be more clonally expanded and to have lower generation probabilities.

The sequencing sample was made of PBMCs. This sequence originates from a girl aged 2 to 9 in good health and CMV-seropositive. This chain connects TRBV27 to TRBJ2-5, with D perhaps TRBD2 (5 bases). The CDR3: CASSLRGYETQYF. The CDR3, as DNA: TGTGCCAGCAGTTTACGGGGTTATGAGACCCAGTACTTC.